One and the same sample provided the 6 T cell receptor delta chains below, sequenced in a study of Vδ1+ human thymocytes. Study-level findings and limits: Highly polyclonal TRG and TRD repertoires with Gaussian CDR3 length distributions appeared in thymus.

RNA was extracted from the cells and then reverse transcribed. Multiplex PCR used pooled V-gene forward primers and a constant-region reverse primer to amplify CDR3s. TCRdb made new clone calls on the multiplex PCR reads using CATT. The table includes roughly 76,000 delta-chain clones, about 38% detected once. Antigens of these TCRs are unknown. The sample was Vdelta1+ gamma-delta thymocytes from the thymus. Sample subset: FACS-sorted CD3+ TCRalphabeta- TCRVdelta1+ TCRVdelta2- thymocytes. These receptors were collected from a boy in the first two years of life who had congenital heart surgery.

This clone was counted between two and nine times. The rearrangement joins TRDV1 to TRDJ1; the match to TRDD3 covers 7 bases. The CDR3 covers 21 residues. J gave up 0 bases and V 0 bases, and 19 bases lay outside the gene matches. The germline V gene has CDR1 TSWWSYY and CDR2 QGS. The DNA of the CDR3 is TGTGCTCTTGGGGAACTAGTTGGTTCAGTAATTGGGGGACCGTACACCGATAAACTCATCTTT. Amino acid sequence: CALGELVGSVIGGPYTDKLIF.

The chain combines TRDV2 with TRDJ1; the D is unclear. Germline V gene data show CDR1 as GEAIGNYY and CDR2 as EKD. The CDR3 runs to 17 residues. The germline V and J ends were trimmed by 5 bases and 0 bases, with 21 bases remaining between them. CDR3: CACARCFPSAYTDKLIF. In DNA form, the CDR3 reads TGTGCCTGTGCCCGGTGTTTTCCATCCGCTTACACCGATAAACTCATCTTT.

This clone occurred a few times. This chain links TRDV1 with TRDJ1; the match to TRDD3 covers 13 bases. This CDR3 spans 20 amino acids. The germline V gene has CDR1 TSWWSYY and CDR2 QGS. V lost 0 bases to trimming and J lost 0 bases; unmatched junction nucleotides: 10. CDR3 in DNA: TGTGCTCTTGGGGAACTGAGGGAACTGGGGGATACGGGGTACACCGATAAACTCATCTTT. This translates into CALGELRELGDTGYTDKLIF.

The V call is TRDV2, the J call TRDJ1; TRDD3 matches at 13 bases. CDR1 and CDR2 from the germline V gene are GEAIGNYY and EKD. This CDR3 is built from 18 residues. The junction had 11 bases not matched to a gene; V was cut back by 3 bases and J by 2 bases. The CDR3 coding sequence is TGTGCCTGTGACCCCCCCTACTGGGGGATACGCGATACCGATAAACTCATCTTT. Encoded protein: CACDPPYWGIRDTDKLIF.

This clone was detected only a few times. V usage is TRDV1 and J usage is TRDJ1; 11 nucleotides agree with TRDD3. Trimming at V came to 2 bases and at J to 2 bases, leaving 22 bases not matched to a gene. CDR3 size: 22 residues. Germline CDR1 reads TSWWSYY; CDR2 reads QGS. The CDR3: CALGEVPYDAFPYWGITDKLIF. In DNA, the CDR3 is TGTGCTCTTGGGGAAGTGCCCTACGACGCCTTCCCGTACTGGGGGATAACCGATAAACTCATCTTT.

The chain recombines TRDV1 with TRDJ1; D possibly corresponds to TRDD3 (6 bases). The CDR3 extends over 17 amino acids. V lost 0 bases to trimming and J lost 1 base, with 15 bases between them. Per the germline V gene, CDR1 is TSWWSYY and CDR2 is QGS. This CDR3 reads CALGELGRGLFTDKLIF. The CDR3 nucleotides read TGTGCTCTTGGGGAACTAGGACGGGGATTATTCACCGATAAACTCATCTTT.